These 16 T cell receptor beta chains were all obtained from the same sample, sequenced in a study of cytomegalovirus exposure and HLA in healthy donors. The PCR contained 60 Vbeta and 13 Jbeta primers. Sequencing was performed with immunoSEQ multiplex PCR; in TCRdb, only in-frame clones are kept and a portion is missing. Counted here are approximately 110,000 clones, 77% occurring once; the ten biggest clones make up 9.5% to 15%. Sequencing was done on a sample of PBMCs. The receptor set was obtained from a woman between 40 and 50 years old in good health and CMV-seropositive.

The chain recombines TRBV7-3 with TRBJ2-3; a possible D gene is TRBD2 (5 bases). V was clipped by 4 bases and J by 0 bases, with 11 bases between them. Germline V gene lookup returns CDR1 SGHTA and CDR2 FQGTGA. The CDR3 contains 15 residues. The CDR3 DNA reads as TGTGCCAGCAGCTCTCCGACGGGAAGCACAGATACGCAGTATTTT. Encoded protein: CASSSPTGSTDTQYF.

This rearrangement joins TRBV19 to TRBJ2-3; perhaps TRBD1 as D (7 bases). The V end lost 5 bases, the J end lost 6 bases, and 24 bases lay between the germline ends. Germline V gene lookup returns CDR1 LNHDA and CDR2 SQIVND (reference sequence). The CDR3 is 17 amino acids. CDR3 bases: TGTGCCAGTAGTGCTGACGCGGGACAGCCCCGGTGGGATACGCAGTATTTT. Translated, it gives CASSADAGQPRWDTQYF.

This clone has a single count. The chain combines TRBV6-5 with TRBJ1-2; the match to TRBD1 covers 8 bases. The CDR3 is 14 residues long. Trimming at V came to 6 bases and at J to 2 bases, leaving 5 bases not matched to a gene. The germline V gene encodes CDR1 MNHEY and CDR2 SVGAGI. The CDR3 DNA sequence: TGTGCCAGCAGCCGGACAGGGAGGAACTATGGCTACACCTTC. This encodes CASSRTGRNYGYTF.

The V and J genes are TRBV19 and TRBJ2-7; 7 bases are a match to TRBD1. After removal of 4 bases from V and 6 bases from J, the junction contained 9 bases not matched to a gene. The CDR3 totals 14 residues. From germline, CDR1 is LNHDA and CDR2 SQIVND (reference sequence). The CDR3 DNA reads as TGTGCCAGTAGTACCACAGGGGCGCGAAGCGAGCAGTACTTC. It codes for CASSTTGARSEQYF.

This chain uses TRBV5-1 with TRBJ2-3, with 10 bases lining up with TRBD1. Trimming at V came to 0 bases and at J to 4 bases, leaving 8 bases not matched to a gene. The length of the CDR3 is 17 residues. From germline, CDR1 is SGHRS and CDR2 YFSETQ. CDR3 nucleotides: TGCGCCAGCAGCTTGGGACAGGGGGCCCTGCGCCCAGATACGCAGTATTTT. Translation: CASSLGQGALRPDTQYF.

The chain employs TRBV6-1 and TRBJ1-1; D ambiguous. This CDR3 spans 13 amino acids. CDR1 and CDR2 from the germline V gene are MNHNS and SASEGT. Trimming shortened V by 5 bases and J by 4 bases, and 11 bases separated the two germline ends. The CDR3 bases are TGTGCCAGCAGTCCGAGGGCCCCCACTGAAGCTTTCTTT. Its translation: CASSPRAPTEAFF.

The chain joins TRBV6-1 to TRBJ2-7; the D gene is possibly TRBD1 (5 bases). V was pared by 8 bases and J by 2 bases, with 19 bases between. Germline V lookup: CDR1 MNHNS, CDR2 SASEGT. There are 15 residues in the CDR3. DNA for the CDR3: TGTGCCAGCCAGAGCCGTACAGGCTTACCCTACGAGCAGTACTTC. This sequence encodes CASQSRTGLPYEQYF.

The CDR3 region has the DNA TGTGCCAGCAGCTTGGAAGGGACAGGGGTCCAAGAGACCCAGTACTTC. This codes for CASSLEGTGVQETQYF. The genes are TRBV5-4 and TRBJ2-5; 10 nucleotides match TRBD1. The CDR3 totals 16 residues. The germline CDR1 and CDR2 sequences are SGHNT and YYREEE (reference sequence). With 0 bases clipped from V and 1 base from J, the junction kept 3 bases outside the gene matches. The whole variable domain, filled in from reference TRBV5-4 and TRBJ2-5, reads ETGVTQSPTHLIKTRGQQVTLRCSSQSGHNTVSWYQQALGQGPQFIFQYYREEENGRGNFPPRFSGLQFPNYSSELNVNALELDDSALYLCASSLEGTGVQETQYFGPGTRLLVL.

The chain recombines TRBV2 with TRBJ1-4; D not certain. This CDR3 is built from 14 residues. Trimming cost V 3 bases and J 6 bases, with 11 bases left between them. Germline assignment: CDR1 SNHLY and CDR2 FYNNEI. CDR3 nucleotide sequence: TGTGCCAGCAGTGAGTGGGGAGGTGATGAAAAACTGTTTTTT. It codes for CASSEWGGDEKLFF.

V usage is TRBV2 and J usage is TRBJ2-7; a weak D match, TRBD2 (6 bases). The CDR3 totals 14 residues. The germline V and J ends were trimmed by 7 bases and 5 bases, with 18 bases remaining between them. The V gene's germline CDR1 is SNHLY and CDR2 FYNNEI. This CDR3 reads CASMQRVAADEQYF. The CDR3 DNA reads TGTGCCAGCATGCAGCGGGTGGCCGCGGACGAGCAGTACTTC.

The V and J genes are TRBV15 and TRBJ1-2, with D possibly TRBD1 on 6 matching bases. The V end was cut by 3 bases, the J end by 13 bases, with 24 bases between. Germline V gives CDR1 LNHNV, CDR2 YYDKDF (reference sequence). The CDR3 is 15 residues long. CDR3 amino acids: CATSRDDRFWTVGTF. The DNA for the CDR3 is TGTGCCACCAGCAGGGATGACAGGTTTTGGACGGTCGGCACCTTC. Supplemented by reference TRBV15 and TRBJ1-2, the full variable domain reads DAMVIQNPRYQVTQFGKPVTLSCSQTLNHNVMYWYQQKSSQAPKLLFHYYDKDFNNEADTPDNFQSRRPNTSFCFLDIRSPGLGDTAMYLCATSRDDRFWTVGTFGSGTRLTVV.

V and J are TRBV27 and TRBJ1-5, with D possibly matching TRBD1 (6 bases). V lost 4 bases and J lost 9, with 13 bases in between. CDR3 length equals 13 residues. Germline V CDR1 and CDR2: MNHEY, SMNVEV (reference sequence). CDR3 protein: CASSSGRGRPQHF. In nucleotides, the CDR3 is TGTGCCAGCAGTTCAGGCAGGGGAAGGCCCCAGCATTTT.

The gene calls are TRBV11-2 and TRBJ2-2, with 7 bases fitting TRBD2. Germline V gene data show CDR1 as SGHAT and CDR2 as FQNNGV. CDR3 length: 17 residues. The V gene end was trimmed by 3 bases and the J gene end by 5 bases; junction bases not matched to a gene: 12. DNA for the CDR3: TGTGCCAGCAGCTTCCGAGGTGCGGGAGCAAGGACCGGGGAGCTGTTTTTT. Residues: CASSFRGAGARTGELFF. Looking up the rest from reference TRBV11-2 and TRBJ2-2 gives the full variable domain: EAGVAQSPRYKIIEKRQSVAFWCNPISGHATLYWYQQILGQGPKLLIQFQNNGVVDDSQLPKDRFSAERLKGVDSTLKIQPAKLEDSAVYLCASSFRGAGARTGELFFGEGSRLTVL.

V usage is TRBV6-5 and J usage is TRBJ1-1; TRBD1 matches 7 bases. Trimming took 4 bases from V and 8 from J; bases not matched to a gene: 4. Looked up from germline, CDR1 is MNHEY and CDR2 is SVGAGI. The CDR3 sequence is 12 residues long. The DNA for the CDR3 is TGTGCCAGCAGTTTCTCACAGGGGGAAGCTTTCTTT. Its protein is CASSFSQGEAFF.

This clone was picked up a small number of times. The chain combines TRBV19 with TRBJ2-3; TRBD1 aligns across 12 bases. This CDR3 spans 15 amino acids. Losses at the gene ends were 5 bases for V and 5 bases for J; bases not matched to a gene: 5. In germline, CDR1 is LNHDA, CDR2 SQIVND (reference sequence). In DNA form, the CDR3 reads TGTGCCAGTAGTGGGGACAGGGGGCAGATAGATACGCAGTATTTT. Encoded protein: CASSGDRGQIDTQYF.

CDR3 loop: CASSEVKEGTRQPQHF. The CDR3 bases are TGTGCCAGCAGTGAAGTCAAGGAGGGGACGCGACAGCCCCAGCATTTT. The gene calls are TRBV6-1 and TRBJ1-5, with D perhaps TRBD1 (5 bases). The V and J ends lost 1 base and 7 bases respectively, with 17 bases between them. From germline, CDR1 is MNHNS and CDR2 SASEGT. The CDR3 runs to 16 residues.